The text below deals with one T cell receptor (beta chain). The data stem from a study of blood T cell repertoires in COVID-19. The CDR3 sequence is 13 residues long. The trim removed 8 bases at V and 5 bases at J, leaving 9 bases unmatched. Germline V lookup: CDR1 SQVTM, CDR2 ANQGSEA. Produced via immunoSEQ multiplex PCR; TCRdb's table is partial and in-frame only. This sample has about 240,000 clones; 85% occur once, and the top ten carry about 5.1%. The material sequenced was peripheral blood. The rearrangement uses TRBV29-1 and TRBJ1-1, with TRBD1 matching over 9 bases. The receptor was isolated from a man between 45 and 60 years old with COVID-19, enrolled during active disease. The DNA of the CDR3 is TGCAGCTATTCAGGGACAGGGCGGACTGAAGCTTTCTTT. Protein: CSYSGTGRTEAFF.